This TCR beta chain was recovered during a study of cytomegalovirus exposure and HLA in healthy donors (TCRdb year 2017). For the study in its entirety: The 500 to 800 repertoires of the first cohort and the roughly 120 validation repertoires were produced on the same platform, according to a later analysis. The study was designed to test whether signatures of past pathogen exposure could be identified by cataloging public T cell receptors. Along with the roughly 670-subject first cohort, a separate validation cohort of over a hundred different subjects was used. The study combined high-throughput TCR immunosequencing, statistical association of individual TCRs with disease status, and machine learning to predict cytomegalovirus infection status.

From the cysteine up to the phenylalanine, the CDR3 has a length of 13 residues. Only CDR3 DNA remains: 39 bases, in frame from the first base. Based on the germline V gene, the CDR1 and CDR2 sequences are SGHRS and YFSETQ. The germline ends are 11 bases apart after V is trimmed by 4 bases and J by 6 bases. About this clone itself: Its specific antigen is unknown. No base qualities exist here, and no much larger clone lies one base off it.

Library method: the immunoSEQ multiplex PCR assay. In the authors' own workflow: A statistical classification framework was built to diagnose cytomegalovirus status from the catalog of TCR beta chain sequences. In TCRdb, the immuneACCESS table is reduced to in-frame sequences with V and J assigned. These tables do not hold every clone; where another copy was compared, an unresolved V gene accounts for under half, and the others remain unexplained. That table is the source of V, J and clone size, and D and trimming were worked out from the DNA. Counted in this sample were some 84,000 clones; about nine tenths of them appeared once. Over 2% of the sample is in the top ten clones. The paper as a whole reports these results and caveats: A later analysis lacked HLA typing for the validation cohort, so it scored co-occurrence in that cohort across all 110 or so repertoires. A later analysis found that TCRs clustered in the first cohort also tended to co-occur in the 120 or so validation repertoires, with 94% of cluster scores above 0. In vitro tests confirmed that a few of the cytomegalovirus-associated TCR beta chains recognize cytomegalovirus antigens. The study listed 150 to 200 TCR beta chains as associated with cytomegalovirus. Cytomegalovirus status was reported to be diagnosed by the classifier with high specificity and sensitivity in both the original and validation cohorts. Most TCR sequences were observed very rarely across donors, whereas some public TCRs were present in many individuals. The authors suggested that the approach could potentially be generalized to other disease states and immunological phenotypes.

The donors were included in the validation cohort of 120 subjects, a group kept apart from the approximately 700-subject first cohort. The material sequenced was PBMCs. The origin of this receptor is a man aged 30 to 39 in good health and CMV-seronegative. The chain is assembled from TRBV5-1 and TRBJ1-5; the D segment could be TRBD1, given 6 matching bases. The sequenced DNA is TGCGCCAGCAGCCCGGGAGGGGGTCAGCCCCAGCATTTT. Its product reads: CASSPGGGQPQHF.